These 5 T cell receptor beta chains came from one sample sequenced in a study of T cells in women clearing cervical HPV infection. Only in-frame clones appear in the TCRdb table, and some are missing; sequencing was by immunoSEQ multiplex PCR. The sample has more than 25,000 clones. Sequencing was performed on blood buffy coat. All receptors come from a woman between 18 and 75 years old with a cervical HPV16 infection that either progressed to CIN3+ or cleared (not recorded which).

Comment on this clone: The CDR3 goes on 3 residues after the read ends, and that part is filled in from the germline J gene. The chain recombines TRBV20-1 with TRBJ2-1, with D unresolved. Trimming pared 3 bases from V and 4 bases from J, leaving 16 bases between. The CDR3 consists of 15 residues. Germline V gene lookup returns CDR1 DFQATT and CDR2 SNEGSKA (reference sequence). CDR3 sequence: CSARAPQRVYNEQFF. The CDR3 DNA, read in part, is TGCAGTGCTAGGGCCCCCCAGCGAGTTTACAATGAG.

With respect to this clone: The CDR3 goes on 3 residues after the read ends, and that part is filled in from the germline J gene. The chain recombines TRBV7-3 with TRBJ1-3, with D unclear. V was shortened by 5 bases and J by 1 base, with 9 bases between the two germline ends. Looked up from germline, CDR1 is SGHTA and CDR2 is FQGTGA. The CDR3 runs to 14 residues. Incomplete CDR3 DNA: TGTGCCAGCAGCCCGCAAGGGTCTGGAAACACC. It codes for CASSPQGSGNT. In full, the CDR3 reads CASSPQGSGNTIYF. The full variable domain, with the rest looked up from reference TRBV7-3 and TRBJ1-3, is GAGVSQTPSNKVTEKGKYVELRCDPISGHTALYWYRQSLGQGPEFLIYFQGTGAADDSGLPNDRFFAVRPEGSVSTLKIQRTERGDSAVYLCASSPQGSGNTIYFGEGSWLTVV.

Comments on this clone: The read terminates 3 residues ahead of where the CDR3 ends, so the germline J gene completes it. The J gene is TRBJ1-2, the V gene TRBV20-1; TRBD1 matches at 9 bases. V lost 1 base to trimming and J lost 4 bases; unmatched junction nucleotides: 4. Per germline, CDR1 DFQATT and CDR2 SNEGSKA (reference sequence). The CDR3 has 14 residues. CDR3 region: CSARGRDRVYGYTF. The CDR3 DNA, read in part, is TGCAGTGCTAGAGGGCGGGACAGGGTCTATGGC.

Details on this clone: Sequencing ends 3 residues short of the CDR3 end; the germline J gene provides the rest. The chain combines TRBV7-6 with TRBJ1-5; D remains ambiguous. V was shortened by 2 bases and J by 4 bases, with 15 bases between the two germline ends. Per germline, CDR1 SGHVS and CDR2 FNYEAQ. This CDR3 comprises 16 residues. The DNA read from the CDR3 is TGTGCCAGCAGCTTAAGTCCTTTGGGCCGAAATCAGCCC. Amino acid sequence: CASSLSPLGRNQP. The CDR3 as a whole reads CASSLSPLGRNQPQHF.

For this clone: The read terminates 3 residues ahead of where the CDR3 ends, so the germline J gene completes it. The V gene is TRBV18, the J gene TRBJ2-7, with D unclear. V lost 10 bases and J lost 4, with 11 bases in between. The length of the CDR3 is 11 residues. The germline V gene has CDR1 KGHSH and CDR2 LQKENI. CDR3 in amino acids: CATAPQYEQYF. The sequenced CDR3 bases are TGTGCCACCGCACCCCAATACGAG.